This T cell receptor beta chain was recovered during a study of cytomegalovirus exposure and HLA in healthy donors (dated by TCRdb to the late 2010s). Turning to the overall study: In an earlier analysis of 450 to 750 of the donors, roughly 300 Gb of sequence data and 90 million to 130 million unique TCR beta sequences from approximately 180 million T cells were reported. Among roughly 370 genotyped donors of the cohort, an average of around 240,000 unique TCR beta nucleotide sequences were sequenced per donor, about a sixth of them non-productive. Roughly 5 DR-DQ haplotypes were handled as single units for association and clustering because linkage in the cohort was strong. Every repertoire in the discovery cohort had been generated on one and the same sequencing platform. Around 330 gigabases of sequencing data and approximately 92 million unique TCR sequences made up an early release that covered roughly 670 HLA-typed donors. High-throughput TCR immunosequencing, statistical association of individual TCRs with disease status, and machine learning were combined to predict cytomegalovirus infection status. The study profiled the T cell repertoires of some 610 subjects by immunosequencing and related them to cytomegalovirus serostatus. Typing coverage differed by locus: A, B, C, DRB1 and DQB1 were typed in about 620-640 donors, DQA1 in about 560, DPA1 in roughly 590, and DPB1 in roughly 450. To study patterns of TCR occurrence, a later analysis re-analyzed previously published TCR beta repertoires from 666 donors and added high-resolution HLA genotyping. The genetic ancestry cluster associated with self-reported Caucasian donors included 81% of the roughly 380 genotyped donors. In addition to the first cohort of approximately 650 subjects, a separate validation cohort of around 110 different subjects was used. Alongside the repertoire data, information on donor age, sex, ethnicity and CMV serostatus was compiled. A later genetic analysis used genome-wide SNP genotypes for about 60% of the roughly 700 donors, treating that subset as a discovery cohort. The study aimed to test whether cataloging public T cell receptors could reveal signatures of past pathogen exposure. Class I and class II HLA loci were covered by the typing at four-digit resolution. In an earlier analysis of 587 of the donors, high-throughput TCR beta sequencing was used to judge whether each TCR beta V gene segment behaved as functional or pseudogenic. The later analysis used no new phenotypic data to find candidate immune exposures, relying instead on TCR beta sequences and their occurrence across donors.

The cohort comprised around 690 healthy bone marrow donors. At the time of sampling, every cohort member was nominally healthy, though immune exposures that went unrecorded were likely present. The donor was CMV seropositive and was included in the group of 290 or so seropositive cohort members. A peripheral blood sample was provided by each donor, and peripheral blood mononuclear cells were used for TCR beta sequencing. Genomic DNA was extracted from the blood cell samples with the Qiagen DNeasy Blood Extraction Kit. About this clone itself: Its antigen remains undetermined. No qualities accompany the bases; no much larger clone lies one base away.

The CDR3 numbers 14 residues from cysteine through phenylalanine. The kept DNA is CDR3 alone, 42 bases in frame from the first base. V is pruned by 6 bases and J by 5 bases, leaving 7 bases of the junction without a gene match. CDR1 LNHDA and CDR2 SQIVND were looked up in the germline V gene (reference sequence). The method behind the library was the immunoSEQ multiplex PCR assay. The multiplex PCR relied on a mix of 60 forward primers for TCR Vbeta segments and 13 reverse primers for TCR Jbeta segments. A multiplex PCR assay on genomic DNA amplified the CDR3 region of rearranged TCR beta genes. On the Illumina HiSeq System, the amplified TCR beta libraries were sequenced as 87-base-pair reads. In the authors' own workflow: Across the 700 or so repertoires, a later analysis counted tens of millions of unique TCR beta chains, about 10 million of which were shared by at least two donors. A nearest-neighbor algorithm error-corrected the raw reads and collapsed the reads into unique sequences, merging closely related sequences to remove PCR and sequencing errors. To assign V, D and J gene segments, CDR3 sequences were aligned to IMGT reference sequences. For a sequence to be retained, a match of at least six nucleotides was required to both a V gene segment and a J gene segment. Rearrangements were called productive when the CDR3 lacked stop codons and stayed in frame with V and J; all others were non-productive. CDR3 was defined by IMGT convention, running from the second conserved V-encoded cysteine to the conserved J-encoded phenylalanine. The earlier analysis of a few hundred of the donors excluded any sequence lacking an unambiguous match to a single V gene segment. In an earlier analysis of approximately 550 of the donors, V segments were called functional above 56.7% productive rearrangements and were called segregating when the between-donor standard deviation exceeded 5%. A statistical classification framework was built to diagnose cytomegalovirus status from the catalog of TCR beta chain sequences. A later analysis assigned V and J genes by comparing TCR nucleotide sequences with IMGT/GENE-DB human TR gene sequences. Using the TCRdist pipeline, a later analysis assigned CDR3 sequences along with most-parsimonious VDJ recombination scenarios. In a later analysis, each TCR beta chain was defined by its CDR3 amino acid sequence together with its V-gene family, and reads without a unique V-gene family were excluded. A later analysis removed 550 to 700 highly shared, low-generation-probability nucleotide sequences to deal with suspected cross-contamination and a sequencing artifact. In a later analysis, a clonal expansion index for each public chain was calculated from normalized within-repertoire ranks of inferred template counts. In a later analysis, generation probabilities were computed using a VDJ recombination model fitted to out-of-frame rearrangements, and the results were checked against IGoR. A later analysis scored TCR-TCR, TCR-HLA and TCR-CMV co-occurrence with hypergeometric tests, applying a repertoire-size bias correction to TCR pairs. A later analysis estimated false discovery rates by permuting HLA or CMV assignments 20 times. In a later analysis, co-occurring TCRs were grouped using DBSCAN, and TCRdist sequence similarity was added for clustering within HLA-allele-positive subsets. Co-occurrence clustering excluded repertoires with fewer than 30,000 or more than 120,000 public chains, plus five with anomalous nucleotide sharing. The source is immuneACCESS, and TCRdb retained only in-frame sequences with V and J called. Part of the clones is not carried over; for the studies checked, unresolved V genes explain less than half of this, and the remainder is unexplained. V and J calls and clone size are copied from that table; D and trimming were computed from the DNA. Counted in this sample were around 100,000 clones; roughly 80% of them appeared once. Jointly, the top ten make up roughly a fifth of the sample.

Results and caveats for the whole study, not just this receptor: According to a later genetic analysis, donors in an Asian-associated ancestry cluster had fewer N-insertions in productive TCRs than the approximately 670-donor mean. Linkage disequilibrium might explain the correlated functional status among segregating V segments, but an unknown experimental factor could not be excluded. A total of 150 to 200 TCR beta chains were listed by the study as associated with cytomegalovirus. In this cohort, only TCR beta chains were sequenced, and detectable features were limited by the absence of alpha or paired-chain data. In a later genetic analysis, a missense DCLRE1C variant was associated with V-gene and J-gene trimming of TCR beta chains, and the association was replicated in an independent cohort. Over 15 rarely observed V segments, including chromosome 9 orphons, were excluded from the earlier analysis of just under 600 of the donors because counts were too low. A later analysis found that TCR association rates varied across HLA loci, with DRB1 alleles showing the most associated TCRs and HLA-C alleles the fewest. In a later analysis, several top co-occurrence clusters were reported to appear linked to parvovirus B19, influenza, CMV and Epstein-Barr virus. The classifier was reported to diagnose cytomegalovirus status with high specificity and sensitivity in both the original cohort and the validation cohort. A further reported finding was that TCR beta sequences accurately predicted the HLA-A and HLA-B alleles for most subjects in the first cohort. Because HLA typing was missing for some donors at each locus, association tests included only the typed subset. The only immune exposure information available for the cohort was CMV serostatus. Across donors, most TCR sequences were observed very rarely, whereas some public TCRs were present in many individuals. A later analysis found that HLA-associated TCR beta chains were more clonally expanded and had lower generation probabilities than equally common non-associated chains. In a later analysis, 16,951 TCR beta sequences were associated with specific HLA alleles at a false discovery rate of 0.05. Roughly uniform sequencing depth across donors was assumed in presence/absence analyses, although this assumption may not hold. When HLA alleles, especially DR and DQ, strongly co-occurred, TCR associations were difficult to assign to individual alleles. A few of the identified cytomegalovirus-associated TCR beta chains were confirmed in vitro to be specific for cytomegalovirus antigens. The sequencing pipeline was judged likely to have produced a cluster of highly shared sequence variants as a technical artifact. Broadly in line with IMGT annotations, most TCR beta V segments showed up in productive rearrangements about 87% or about 30% of the time in an earlier analysis of 587 of the donors. According to the authors, the approach could potentially be generalized to other disease states and immunological phenotypes. In a later analysis, most CMV-associated TCR beta chains were found to appear HLA-restricted, with HLA associations seemingly driven largely by CMV exposure. Some IMGT-functional V segments, including TRBV6-2 and TRBV6-3, could not be distinguished by the 87-base-pair reads and were therefore excluded.

The chain links TRBV19 with TRBJ2-1, with TRBD2 matching 7 junction bases. This TCR derives from a young man in good health and CMV-seropositive. Sequenced: PBMCs. The nucleotides read TGTGCCAGTAGAAGAACCAGCGGGAACAATGAGCAGTTCTTC. Translation gives CASRRTSGNNEQFF.